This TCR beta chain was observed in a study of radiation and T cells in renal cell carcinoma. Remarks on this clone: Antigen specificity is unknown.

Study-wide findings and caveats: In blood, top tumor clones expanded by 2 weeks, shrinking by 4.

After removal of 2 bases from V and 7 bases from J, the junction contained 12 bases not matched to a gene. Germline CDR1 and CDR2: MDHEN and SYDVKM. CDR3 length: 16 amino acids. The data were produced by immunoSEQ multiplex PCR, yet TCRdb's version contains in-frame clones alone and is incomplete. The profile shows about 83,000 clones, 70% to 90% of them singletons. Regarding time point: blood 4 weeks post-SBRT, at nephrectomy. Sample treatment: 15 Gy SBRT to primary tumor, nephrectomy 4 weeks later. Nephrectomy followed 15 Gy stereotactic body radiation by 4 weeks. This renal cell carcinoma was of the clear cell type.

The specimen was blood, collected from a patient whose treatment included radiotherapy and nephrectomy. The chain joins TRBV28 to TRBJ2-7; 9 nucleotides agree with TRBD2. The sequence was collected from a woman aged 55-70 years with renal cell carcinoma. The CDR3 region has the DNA TGTGCCAGCAGTTTAGGTCGCGGGAGGGCCATGCGGGAGCAGTACTTC. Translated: CASSLGRGRAMREQYF.